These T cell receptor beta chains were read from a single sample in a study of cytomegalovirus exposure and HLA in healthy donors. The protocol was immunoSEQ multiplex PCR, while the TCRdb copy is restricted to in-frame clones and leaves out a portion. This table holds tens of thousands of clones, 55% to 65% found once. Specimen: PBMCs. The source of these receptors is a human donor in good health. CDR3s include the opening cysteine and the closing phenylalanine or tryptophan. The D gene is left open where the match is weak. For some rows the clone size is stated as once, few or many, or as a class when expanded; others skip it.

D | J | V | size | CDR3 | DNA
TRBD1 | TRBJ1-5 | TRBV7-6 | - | CASSLTGGPSQPQHF | TGTGCCAGCAGCCTGACAGGGGGACCGAGTCAGCCCCAGCATTTT
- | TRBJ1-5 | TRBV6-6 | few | CASNREGQPQHF | TGTGCCAGCAACAGGGAGGGTCAGCCCCAGCATTTT
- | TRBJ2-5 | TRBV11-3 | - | CASSLGGVQETQYF | TGTGCCAGCAGCTTAGGGGGCGTCCAAGAGACCCAGTACTTC
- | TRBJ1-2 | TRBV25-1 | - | CASSEPGTHYGYTF | TGTGCCAGCAGTGAACCCGGGACACACTATGGCTACACCTTC
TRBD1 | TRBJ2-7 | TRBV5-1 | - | CASSSGGTGSYEQYF | TGCGCCAGCAGCTCGGGCGGGACAGGGTCCTACGAGCAGTACTTC
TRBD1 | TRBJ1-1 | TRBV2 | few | CASSERQGLEAFF | TGTGCCAGCAGCGAGCGACAGGGGCTTGAAGCTTTCTTT
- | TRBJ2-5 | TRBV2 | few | CASGGTEPYF | TGTGCCAGCGGGGGGACGGAGCCTTACTTC
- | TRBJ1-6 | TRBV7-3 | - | CASSSSRQVYSPLHF | TGTGCCAGCAGCTCCAGCCGACAGGTGTATTCACCCCTCCACTTT
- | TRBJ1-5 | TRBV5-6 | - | CASSLAGWEYSNQPQHF | TGTGCCAGCAGCTTGGCCGGGTGGGAGTATAGCAATCAGCCCCAGCATTTT
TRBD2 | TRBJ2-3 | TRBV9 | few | CASSVGTSGEFTSTDTQYF | TGTGCCAGCAGCGTAGGAACTAGCGGGGAATTTACTAGCACAGATACGCAGTATTTT
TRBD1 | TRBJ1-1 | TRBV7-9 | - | CASSSGPTGGDTEAFF | TGTGCCAGCAGTTCCGGACCGACAGGGGGCGACACTGAAGCTTTCTTT
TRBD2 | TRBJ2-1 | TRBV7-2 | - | CASSPGLAVTRGQFF | TGTGCCAGCAGCCCAGGACTAGCGGTGACAAGGGGGCAGTTCTTC
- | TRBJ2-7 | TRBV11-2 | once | CASSPRRARVSDSPYQQYF | TGTGCCAGCAGTCCCAGAAGGGCCAGAGTTTCGGACTCTCCTTACCAGCAGTACTTC
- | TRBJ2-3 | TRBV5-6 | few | CASSLEAGTDTQYF | TGTGCCAGCAGCTTGGAGGCGGGGACAGATACGCAGTATTTT
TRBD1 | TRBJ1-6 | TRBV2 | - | CASSEFQGGSLHF | TGTGCCAGCAGTGAATTTCAGGGGGGATCCCTCCACTTT
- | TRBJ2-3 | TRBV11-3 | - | CASSRDNTGDTQYF | TGTGCCAGCAGCCGGGACAACACCGGGGATACGCAGTATTTT
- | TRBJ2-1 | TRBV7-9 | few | CASSFGGAVDEQFF | TGTGCCAGCAGCTTTGGGGGGGCCGTCGATGAGCAGTTCTTC
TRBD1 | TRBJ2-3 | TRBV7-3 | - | CASSLGRGRDTQYF | TGTGCCAGCAGCTTAGGCAGGGGGCGAGATACGCAGTATTTT
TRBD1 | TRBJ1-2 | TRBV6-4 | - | CASSDSTGLKGYTF | TGTGCCAGCAGTGACTCGACAGGGCTTAAAGGCTACACCTTC
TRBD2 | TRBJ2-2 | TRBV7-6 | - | CASSLRLAGTTNTGELFF | TGTGCCAGCAGCTTACGACTAGCGGGGACCACGAACACCGGGGAGCTGTTTTTT
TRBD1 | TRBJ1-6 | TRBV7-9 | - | CASSPDRGNSPLHF | TGTGCCAGCAGCCCGGACAGGGGGAATTCACCCCTCCACTTT